This T cell receptor (beta chain) was captured by sequencing in a study of cytomegalovirus exposure and HLA in healthy donors. Germline CDR1 is SGHTA and CDR2 is FQGNSA. The CDR3 has 15 residues. With 5 bases clipped from V and 0 bases from J, the junction kept 7 bases outside the gene matches. Points from the study as a whole: For most TCR sequences rarity was the rule, although some public TCRs occurred in many donors.

The PCR was carried out with 60 Vbeta primers and 13 Jbeta primers. TCRdb's copy holds only in-frame clones and misses some; the assay was immunoSEQ multiplex PCR. The sample holds some 250,000 clones, around 80% seen once. About this clone: What it recognizes is unknown.

Healthy people donating bone marrow made up the donors. The TCR comes from a woman between 40 and 55 years old in good health and CMV-seropositive. V is TRBV7-2 and J is TRBJ2-7; 7 positions match TRBD1. Sequencing input: PBMCs. The CDR3 DNA is TGTGCCAGCAGCCTACAGACAGGGAGCTCCTACGAGCAGTACTTC. It encodes CASSLQTGSSYEQYF.